The 3 T cell receptor beta chains in this list originate from one sample, sequenced in a study of CD8 T cells in ankylosing spondylitis. Each CDR3 protein gets one entry after TCRdb re-called the 5' RACE reads with MiXCR. The sample lists just under 350,000 distinct CDR3 sequences, over 12% occurring once. Sequencing was performed on blood, either unsorted or a sorted T cell fraction (not recorded which). The receptors stem from a male donor with ankylosing spondylitis or in good health (not recorded which).

The V and J genes are TRBV5-1 and TRBJ2-1, with 9 bases aligning to TRBD2. V was clipped by 4 bases and J by 6 bases; unmatched bases: 8. Germline CDR1 reads SGHRS; CDR2 reads YFSETQ. The CDR3 loop spans 15 amino acids. CDR3 region: CASSVSGTSSNEQFF. CDR3 nucleotide sequence: TGCGCCAGCAGCGTGTCCGGGACTAGCAGCAATGAGCAGTTCTTC. The full variable domain, in which reference TRBV5-1 and TRBJ2-1 provide the parts outside the CDR3, is KAGVTQTPRYLIKTRGQQVTLSCSPISGHRSVSWYQQTPGQGLQFLFEYFSETQRNKGNFPGRFSGRQFSNSRSEMNVSTLELGDSALYLCASSVSGTSSNEQFFGPGTRLTVL.

This clonotype was seen only a few times. The chain recombines TRBV5-1 with TRBJ2-5; 7 bases map to TRBD2. The germline V gene has CDR1 SGHRS and CDR2 YFSETQ. V shed 4 bases and J 2 bases; nucleotides not matched to a gene: 5. The CDR3 contains 14 residues. The CDR3 DNA reads TGCGCCAGCAGCCCGGGACTACAACAAGAGACCCAGTACTTC. This translates into CASSPGLQQETQYF.

This clonotype was detected a few times. V usage is TRBV5-1 and J usage is TRBJ2-6; no clear D gene. V shed 0 bases and J shed 0 bases, with 7 bases lying between them. The CDR3 spans 16 residues. From germline, CDR1 is SGHRS and CDR2 YFSETQ. The DNA for the CDR3 is TGCGCCAGCAGCTTGGTGGCTATCTCTGGGGCCAACGTCCTGACTTTC. This sequence encodes CASSLVAISGANVLTF.